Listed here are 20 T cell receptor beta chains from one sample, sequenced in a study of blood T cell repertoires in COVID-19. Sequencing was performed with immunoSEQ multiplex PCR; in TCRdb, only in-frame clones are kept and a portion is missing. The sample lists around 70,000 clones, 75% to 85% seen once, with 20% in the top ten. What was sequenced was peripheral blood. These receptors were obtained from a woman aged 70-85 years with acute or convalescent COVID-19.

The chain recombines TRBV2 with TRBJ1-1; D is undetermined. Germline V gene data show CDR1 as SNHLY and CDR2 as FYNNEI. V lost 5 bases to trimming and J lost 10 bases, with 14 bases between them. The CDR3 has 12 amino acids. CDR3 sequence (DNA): TGTGCCAGCAGTTCGGGTCTGCTGGGAGCTTTCTTT. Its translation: CASSSGLLGAFF.

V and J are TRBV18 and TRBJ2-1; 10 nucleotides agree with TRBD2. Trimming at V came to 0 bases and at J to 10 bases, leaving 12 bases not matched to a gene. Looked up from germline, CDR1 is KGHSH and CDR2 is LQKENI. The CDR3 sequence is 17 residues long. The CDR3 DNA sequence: TGTGCCAGCTCACCACCCCAGATGGCTAGCGGGAGCGGGGAGCAGTTCTTC. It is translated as CASSPPQMASGSGEQFF.

CDR3 in amino acids: CASGVQGSSYNEQFF. The CDR3 region has the DNA TGTGCTAGTGGTGTACAGGGAAGCTCCTACAATGAGCAGTTCTTC. This chain links TRBV12-5 with TRBJ2-1; a weak D match, TRBD1 (6 bases). From germline, CDR1 is LGHNT and CDR2 FRNRAP. V gave up 5 bases and J gave up 0 bases, with 11 bases separating them. The CDR3 is 15 amino acids.

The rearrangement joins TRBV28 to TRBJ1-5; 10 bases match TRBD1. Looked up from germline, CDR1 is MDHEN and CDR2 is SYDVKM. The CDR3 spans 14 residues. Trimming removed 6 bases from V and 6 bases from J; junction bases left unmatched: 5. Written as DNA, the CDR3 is TGTGCCAGCAGCCGGGACAGGGGCGGTCAGCCCCAGCATTTT. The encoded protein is CASSRDRGGQPQHF.

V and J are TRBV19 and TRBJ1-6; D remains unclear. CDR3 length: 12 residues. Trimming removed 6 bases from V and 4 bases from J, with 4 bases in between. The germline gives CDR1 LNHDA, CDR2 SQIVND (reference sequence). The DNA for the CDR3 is TGTGCCAGTAGCCCGTATAATTCACCCCTCCACTTT. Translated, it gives CASSPYNSPLHF.

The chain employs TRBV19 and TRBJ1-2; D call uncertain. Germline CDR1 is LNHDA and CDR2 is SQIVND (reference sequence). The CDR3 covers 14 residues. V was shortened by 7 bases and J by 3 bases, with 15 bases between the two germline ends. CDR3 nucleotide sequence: TGTGCCAGTACCCCGGGAAGGACGGACTATGGCTACACCTTC. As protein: CASTPGRTDYGYTF.

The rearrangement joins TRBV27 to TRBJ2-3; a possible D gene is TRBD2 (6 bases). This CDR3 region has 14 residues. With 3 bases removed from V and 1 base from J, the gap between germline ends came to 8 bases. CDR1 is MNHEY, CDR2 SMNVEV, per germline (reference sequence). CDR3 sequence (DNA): TGTGCCAGCAGTTTGAGACTAGGCACAGATACGCAGTATTTT. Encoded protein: CASSLRLGTDTQYF.

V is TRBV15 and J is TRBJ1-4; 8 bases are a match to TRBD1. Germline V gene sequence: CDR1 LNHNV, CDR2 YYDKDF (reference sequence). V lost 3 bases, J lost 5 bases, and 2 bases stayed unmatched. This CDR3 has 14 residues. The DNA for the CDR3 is TGTGCCACCAGCAGGGGACAGGTCAATGAAAAACTGTTTTTT. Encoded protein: CATSRGQVNEKLFF.

The CDR3 DNA reads as TGTGCCAGCAGCTTAGTCGCGGGAGATGGTGGCATTCAGTACTTC. It translates to CASSLVAGDGGIQYF. This chain joins TRBV7-2 and TRBJ2-4; 7 bases fit TRBD2. In germline, CDR1 is SGHTA, CDR2 FQGNSA. The CDR3 contains 15 residues. Trimming took 1 base from V and 9 from J; bases not matched to a gene: 9. The variable domain in full, completed from reference TRBV7-2 and TRBJ2-4, reads GAGVSQSPSNKVTEKGKDVELRCDPISGHTALYWYRQSLGQGLEFLIYFQGNSAPDKSGLPSDRFSAERTGGSVSTLTIQRTQQEDSAVYLCASSLVAGDGGIQYFGAGTRLSVL.

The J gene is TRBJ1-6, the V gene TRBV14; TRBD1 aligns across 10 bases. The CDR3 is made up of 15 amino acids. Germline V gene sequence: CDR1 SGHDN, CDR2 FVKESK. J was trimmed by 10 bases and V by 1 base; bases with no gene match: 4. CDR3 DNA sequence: TGTGCCAGCAGCCAAGGGACAGGGGGTGGCTCACCCCTCCACTTT. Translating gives CASSQGTGGGSPLHF.

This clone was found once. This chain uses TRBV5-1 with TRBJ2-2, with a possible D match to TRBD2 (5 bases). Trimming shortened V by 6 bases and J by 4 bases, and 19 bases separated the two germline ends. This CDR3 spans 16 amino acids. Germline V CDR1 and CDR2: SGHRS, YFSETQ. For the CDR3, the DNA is TGCGCCAGCAAGGGTGTGCTAGCCCCTTCCACCGGGGAGCTGTTTTTT. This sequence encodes CASKGVLAPSTGELFF.

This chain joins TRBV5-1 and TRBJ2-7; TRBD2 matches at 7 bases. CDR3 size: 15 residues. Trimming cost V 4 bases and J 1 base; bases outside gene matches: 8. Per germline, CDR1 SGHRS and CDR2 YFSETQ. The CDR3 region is CASSDPTSASYEQYF. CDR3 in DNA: TGCGCCAGCAGCGACCCCACTAGCGCATCCTACGAGCAGTACTTC.

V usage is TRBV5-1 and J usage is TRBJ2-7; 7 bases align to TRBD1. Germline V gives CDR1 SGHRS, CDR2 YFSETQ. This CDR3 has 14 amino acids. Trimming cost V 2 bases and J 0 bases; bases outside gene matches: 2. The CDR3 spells CASSLQGPSYEQYF. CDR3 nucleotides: TGCGCCAGCAGCTTACAGGGGCCCTCCTACGAGCAGTACTTC.

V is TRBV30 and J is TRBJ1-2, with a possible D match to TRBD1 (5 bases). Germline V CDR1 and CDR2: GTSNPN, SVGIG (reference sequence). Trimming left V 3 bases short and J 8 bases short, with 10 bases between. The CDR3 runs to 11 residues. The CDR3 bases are TGTGCCTGGAGCCCAGGGAAAGGCTACACCTTC. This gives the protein CAWSPGKGYTF.

The CDR3 is CAISDRDGGYTF. The CDR3 nucleotides read TGTGCCATCAGTGATCGGGATGGTGGCTACACCTTC. This chain uses TRBV10-3 with TRBJ1-2; D is ambiguous. The CDR3 sequence is 12 residues long. The ends were cut back, 3 bases at V and 7 bases at J, with 9 bases in the middle. CDR1 and CDR2 (germline): ENHRY, SYGVKD.

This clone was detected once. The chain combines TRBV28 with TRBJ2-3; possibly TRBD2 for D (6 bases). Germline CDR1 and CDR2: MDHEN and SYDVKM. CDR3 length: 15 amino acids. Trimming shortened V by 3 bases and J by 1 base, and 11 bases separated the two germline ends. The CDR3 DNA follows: TGTGCCAGCAGTTTCCCCGGGAGTGGCACAGATACGCAGTATTTT. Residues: CASSFPGSGTDTQYF. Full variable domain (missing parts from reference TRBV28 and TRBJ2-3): DVKVTQSSRYLVKRTGEKVFLECVQDMDHENMFWYRQDPGLGLRLIYFSYDVKMKEKGDIPEGYSVSREKKERFSLILESASTNQTSMYLCASSFPGSGTDTQYFGPGTRLTVL.

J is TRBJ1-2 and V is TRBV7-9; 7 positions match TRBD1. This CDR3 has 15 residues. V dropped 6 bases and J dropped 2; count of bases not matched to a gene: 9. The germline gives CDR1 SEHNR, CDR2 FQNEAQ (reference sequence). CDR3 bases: TGTGCCAGCAGTCGAATCCGCAGGGGGAACTATGGCTACACCTTC. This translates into CASSRIRRGNYGYTF.

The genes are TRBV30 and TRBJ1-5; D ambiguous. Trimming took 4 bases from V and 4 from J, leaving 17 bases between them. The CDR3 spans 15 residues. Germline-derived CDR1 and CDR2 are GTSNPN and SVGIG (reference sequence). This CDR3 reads CAWNARGRENQPQHF. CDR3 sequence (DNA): TGTGCCTGGAACGCTCGCGGACGGGAAAATCAGCCCCAGCATTTT.

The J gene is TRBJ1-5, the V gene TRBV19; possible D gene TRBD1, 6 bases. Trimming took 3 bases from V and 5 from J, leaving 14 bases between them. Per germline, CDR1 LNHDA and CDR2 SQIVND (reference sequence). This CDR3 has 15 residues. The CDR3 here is CASSIGWTDYQPQHF. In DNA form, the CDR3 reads TGTGCCAGTAGTATTGGGTGGACAGACTATCAGCCCCAGCATTTT.

In nucleotides, the CDR3 is TGTGCCAGCAGCCAACGGGGAGCAGCTTTCTTT. It codes for CASSQRGAAFF. V is TRBV3-1 (or the pseudogene TRBV3-2) and J is TRBJ1-1; D not certain. The CDR3 extends over 11 amino acids. The V and J ends lost 2 bases and 10 bases respectively, with 8 bases between them. The germline gives CDR1 LGHDT, CDR2 YNNKEL (reference sequence).